This T cell receptor (beta chain) was obtained from a study of T-cell memory formation after mild COVID-19. TCRdb ran MiXCR on the 5' RACE reads and lists one entry per CDR3 protein. The sample yields around 130,000 distinct CDR3 sequences, 14% seen once. Ten or more counts support this clonotype. This CDR3 contains 13 residues. V lost 0 bases and J 8 bases, leaving 10 bases between the germline ends. The sequenced material came from PBMCs or a T cell subset sorted from them (not recorded which). The sequence derives from an adult woman who had mild COVID-19 (a few samples of this study predate the infection). Cell type and time point are not known. V gene TRBV12-3 or TRBV12-4 combines with J gene TRBJ1-2; D is unclear. CDR3 nucleotide sequence: TGTGCCAGCAGTTTAGCGGGATCCCTGGGCTACACCTTC. Translation: CASSLAGSLGYTF.